What follows is one T cell receptor beta chain and its context. This clonotype was seen repeatedly, ten times or more. This receptor's antigen is unknown. No base quality information exists; no much larger clone differs at one position. The sample originates from a study of blood T cells in healthy people across ages (dated by TCRdb to about 2015). About the study as a whole: In model experiments, template switching captured about one uniquely barcoded TCR beta cDNA molecule for every two T cells. To track age-related changes in TCR beta repertoire diversity, the study relied on deep sequencing normalized with unique cDNA molecular identifiers. The donors were divided into four age groups: young (average around 15 years), middle-aged (over 35), aged (about 60) and long-lived (more than 75). To avoid experimental bias, donors of different ages were distributed randomly across sequencing lanes. Two additional independent replicas of 1 million unique cDNA reads from the same blood draw were analyzed for two donors (one aged 18 to 30 and one aged 80 or older).

Donors were a few dozen systemically healthy Caucasian individuals from Russia aged 6 to 90 years. Around 10 milliliters of peripheral blood were drawn from each donor into EDTA-treated Vacutainer tubes. PBMCs were isolated by Ficoll-Paque density-gradient centrifugation, with at least 7 million obtained per sample. Total RNA was extracted from PBMCs with Trizol reagent, with at least 5.5 micrograms obtained per sample. For every donor, an aliquot of PBMCs went through flow cytometry to measure the percentages of naive CD45RAhigh/CD27high T cells. Cut back by 1 base and 2 bases, the V and J ends lie 11 bases apart. CDR1 MGHRA and CDR2 YSYEKL are derived from the germline V gene. From the cysteine through the phenylalanine, the CDR3 covers 15 amino acids. Only the CDR3 DNA is retained, 45 bases long and in frame from the first base. Overall study outcomes, separate from this receptor: Donor CMV infection status was unknown, potentially confounding age-related changes in expanded clonotypes. Observed TCR beta diversity correlated strongly with the percentage of naive T cells measured by flow cytometry. Bulk unsorted PBMC profiling prevented conclusive comparison of naive and antigen-experienced compartments. Observed TCR beta diversity per million T cells fell roughly linearly with age, and a significant reduction was already apparent by age around 36. The long-lived group showed more naive CD4+ T cells, fewer expanded clones and increased TCR diversity than the aged group, suggesting age selection. Estimates of total diversity based on one million sequenced T cells were regarded as lower bounds and as underestimates.

Library creation used 5' RACE. Sequencing was carried out with an Illumina HiSeq 2500. A second roughly 6 to 12 cycle PCR used a sample-barcoded 5' primer and a J-beta primer mix. A template-switch 5' adaptor carrying 12 random nucleotides introduced a unique molecular identifier onto each TCR beta cDNA molecule. Each sample yielded at least 2.5 million CDR3-containing paired-end reads. First-strand cDNA was synthesized from all RNA with the Mint cDNA synthesis kit, primed by a TRBC-specific oligonucleotide. Following uracil-DNA glycosylase treatment, a first 18-cycle PCR with universal primers M1SS and BC2_uni_R was performed on all cDNA. The original methods were these. Normalization of each sample was performed by random selection of 1 million high-quality reads, each carrying a distinct molecular identifier. Reads sharing molecular identifiers were discarded rather than binned into consensus sequences. MiTCR, run with a Q25 quality threshold and the strictest error-elimination algorithm, handled CDR3 identification, clonotype clustering and error correction. Lower-bound total TCR beta diversity was estimated with a nonparametric unseen species model using Euler transformation. TCRdb took the public reads, trimmed them with fastp at Q25, ran MiXCR for clone calling and kept in-frame beta chains. Rows with a matching CDR3 protein are joined into one entry that keeps the most common DNA and genes. The V and J calls were determined by TCRdb, not by the authors. This sample holds 1 million to 1.2 million distinct CDR3 sequences; under 40% were observed only once. The ten largest clones add up to less than 15% of the sample.

Specimen: blood. The TCR sequence derives from a young man in good health. The sequence is built from TRBV4-1 and TRBJ1-2; no confident D gene assignment can be made. The base sequence is TGCGCCAGCAGCCAAGGGTTACGGGGAAACTATGGCTACACCTTC. This codes for CASSQGLRGNYGYTF.